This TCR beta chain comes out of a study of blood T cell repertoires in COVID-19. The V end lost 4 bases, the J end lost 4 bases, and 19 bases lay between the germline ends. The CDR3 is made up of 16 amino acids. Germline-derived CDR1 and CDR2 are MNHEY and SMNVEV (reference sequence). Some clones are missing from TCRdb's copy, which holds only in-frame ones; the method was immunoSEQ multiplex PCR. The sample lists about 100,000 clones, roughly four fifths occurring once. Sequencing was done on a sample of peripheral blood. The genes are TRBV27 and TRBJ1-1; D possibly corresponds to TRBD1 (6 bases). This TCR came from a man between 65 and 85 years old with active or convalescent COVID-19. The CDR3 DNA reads TGTGCCAGCAGTTGGAAGGGGGAGGGGAGGAGCACTGAAGCTTTCTTT. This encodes CASSWKGEGRSTEAFF.